This T cell receptor (beta chain) was recovered during a study of blood T cell repertoires in COVID-19. This clone occurred a few times. Measured with immunoSEQ multiplex PCR; TCRdb has only the in-frame clones, and not every one. Among tens of thousands of clones, about nine tenths were seen once, and the ten largest hold under 6%. This CDR3 has 17 amino acids. Trimming stripped 4 bases from V and 4 bases from J, with 17 bases between. The germline V gene encodes CDR1 WSHSY and CDR2 SAAADI. The sequencing input was peripheral blood. The sequence derives from a human donor in a cohort sampled during active COVID-19. The chain uses TRBV10-2 and TRBJ2-6, with D possibly TRBD1 on 6 matching bases. In DNA form, the CDR3 reads TGCGCCAGCAGTGTCACCAGGACAGTGCTCGGGGCCAACGTCCTGACTTTC. Its protein product is CASSVTRTVLGANVLTF.